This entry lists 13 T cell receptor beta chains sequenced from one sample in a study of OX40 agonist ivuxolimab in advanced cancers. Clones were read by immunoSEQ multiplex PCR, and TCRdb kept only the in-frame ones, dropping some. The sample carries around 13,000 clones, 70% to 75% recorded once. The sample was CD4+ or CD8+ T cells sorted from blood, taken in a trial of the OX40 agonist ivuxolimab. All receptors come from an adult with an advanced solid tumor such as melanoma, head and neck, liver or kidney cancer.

CDR3 protein: CASSDGGQGYTF. CDR3 sequence (DNA): TGTGCCAGCAGTGACGGGGGGCAGGGCTACACCTTC. The chain is built from TRBV6-6 and TRBJ1-2; tentatively, D is TRBD1 (6 bases). V dropped 5 bases and J dropped 8 bases, with 12 bases sitting between them. Germline V CDR1 and CDR2: MNHNY, SVGAGI (reference sequence). The CDR3 consists of 12 residues.

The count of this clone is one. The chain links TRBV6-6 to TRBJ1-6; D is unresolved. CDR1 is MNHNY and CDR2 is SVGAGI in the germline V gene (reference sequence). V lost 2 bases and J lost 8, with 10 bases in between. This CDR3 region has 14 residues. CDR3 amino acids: CASSYGPGDSPLHF. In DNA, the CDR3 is TGTGCCAGCAGTTACGGGCCGGGCGATTCACCCCTCCACTTT.

CDR3 nucleotide sequence: TGCGCCAGCAGCTTGGGGAACCACGAGCAGTACTTC. This encodes CASSLGNHEQYF. The V and J genes are TRBV5-1 and TRBJ2-7; D remains ambiguous. V was shortened by 0 bases and J by 5 bases, with 6 bases between the two germline ends. The CDR3 sequence is 12 residues long. The germline CDR1 and CDR2 sequences are SGHRS and YFSETQ.

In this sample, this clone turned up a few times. The CDR3 loop is CASSEALGGVRAKNIQYF. The DNA of the CDR3 is TGTGCCAGCAGTGAAGCGCTAGGGGGGGTAAGAGCCAAAAACATTCAGTACTTC. The rearrangement joins TRBV6-1 to TRBJ2-4; TRBD2 is a possible D gene (7 bases). V lost 0 bases to trimming and J lost 0 bases, with 15 bases between them. Germline V gene data show CDR1 as MNHNS and CDR2 as SASEGT. The CDR3 length is 18 residues.

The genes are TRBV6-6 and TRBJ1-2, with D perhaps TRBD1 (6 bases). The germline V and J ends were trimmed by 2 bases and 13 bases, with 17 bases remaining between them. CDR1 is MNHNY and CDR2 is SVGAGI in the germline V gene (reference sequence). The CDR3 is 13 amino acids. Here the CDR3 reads CASSYGGQGFLTF. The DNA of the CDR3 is TGTGCCAGCAGTTACGGGGGGCAGGGGTTCCTCACCTTC.

CDR3 loop: CASSPEQGRETQYF. CDR3 nucleotides: TGTGCCAGCAGCCCCGAACAGGGGCGGGAGACCCAGTACTTC. This chain joins TRBV9 and TRBJ2-5; TRBD1 agrees at 7 bases. The CDR3 totals 14 residues. The V gene's germline CDR1 is SGDLS and CDR2 YYNGEE. The V segment lost 4 bases and the J segment 5 bases; nucleotides outside the gene matches: 8. Looking up the rest from reference TRBV9 and TRBJ2-5 gives the full variable domain: DSGVTQTPKHLITATGQRVTLRCSPRSGDLSVYWYQQSLDQGLQFLIQYYNGEERAKGNILERFSAQQFPDLHSELNLSSLELGDSALYFCASSPEQGRETQYFGPGTRLLVL.

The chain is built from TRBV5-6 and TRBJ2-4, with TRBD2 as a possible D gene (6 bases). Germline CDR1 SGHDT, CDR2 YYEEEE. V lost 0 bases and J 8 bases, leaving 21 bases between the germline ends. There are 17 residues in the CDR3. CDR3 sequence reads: CASSLAEAGSARDIQYF. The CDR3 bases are TGTGCCAGCAGCTTGGCCGAAGCGGGCTCCGCGAGGGACATTCAGTACTTC.

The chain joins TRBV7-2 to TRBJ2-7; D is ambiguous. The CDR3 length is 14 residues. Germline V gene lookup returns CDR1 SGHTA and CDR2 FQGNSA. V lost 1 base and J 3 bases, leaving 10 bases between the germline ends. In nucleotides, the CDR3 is TGTGCCAGCAGCTTAGGAATCCTTGTCTACGAGCAGTACTTC. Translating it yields CASSLGILVYEQYF.

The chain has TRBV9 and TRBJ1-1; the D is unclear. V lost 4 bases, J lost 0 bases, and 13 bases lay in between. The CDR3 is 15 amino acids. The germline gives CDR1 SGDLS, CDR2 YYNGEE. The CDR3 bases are TGTGCCAGCAGCCTATCCTCCGGGATGAACACTGAAGCTTTCTTT. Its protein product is CASSLSSGMNTEAFF.

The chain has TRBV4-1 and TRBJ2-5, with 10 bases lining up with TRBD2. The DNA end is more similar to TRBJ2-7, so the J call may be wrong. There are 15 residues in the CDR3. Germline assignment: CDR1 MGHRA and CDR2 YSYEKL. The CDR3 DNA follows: TGCGCCAGCAGCGACAATCTAGCGGGAGACTACGAGCAGTACTTC. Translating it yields CASSDNLAGDYEQYF.

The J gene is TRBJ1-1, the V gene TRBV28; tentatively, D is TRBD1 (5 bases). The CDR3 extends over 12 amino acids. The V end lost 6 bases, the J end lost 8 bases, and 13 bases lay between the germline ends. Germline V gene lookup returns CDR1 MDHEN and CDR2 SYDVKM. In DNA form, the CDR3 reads TGTGCCAGCAGATCAGGGTATCGGGAAGCTTTCTTT. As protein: CASRSGYREAFF.

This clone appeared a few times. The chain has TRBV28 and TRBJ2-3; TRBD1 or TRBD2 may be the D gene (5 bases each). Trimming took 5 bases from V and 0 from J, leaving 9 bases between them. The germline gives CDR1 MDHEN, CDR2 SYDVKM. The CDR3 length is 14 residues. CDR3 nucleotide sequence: TGTGCCAGCAGTGCCGGGGACAGCACAGATACGCAGTATTTT. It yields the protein CASSAGDSTDTQYF.

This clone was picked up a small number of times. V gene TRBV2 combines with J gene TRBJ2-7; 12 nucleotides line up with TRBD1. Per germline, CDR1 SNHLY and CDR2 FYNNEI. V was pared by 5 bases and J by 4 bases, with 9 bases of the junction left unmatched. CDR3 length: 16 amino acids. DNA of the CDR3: TGTGCCAGCAGTTGGAGACCGGGACAGGGGGCATACGAGCAGTACTTC. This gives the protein CASSWRPGQGAYEQYF.